This T cell receptor (beta chain) was recovered during a study of Ad26.COV2.S vaccination and SARS-CoV-2 variants. The overall study: Ad26.COV2.S shots went into the muscle once or twice, 56 days apart.

Specified treatment: approximately 18 received Ad26.COV2.S at low or high dose, single or two shots; 5 received placebo; per-sample allocation not given. On day 63 after the first injection, vaccine and placebo recipients gave samples. There are 13 residues in the CDR3. Germline V lookup: CDR1 MNHEY, CDR2 SVGAGI. V lost 1 base to trimming and J lost 6 bases, with 9 bases between them. Only in-frame clones appear in the TCRdb table, and some are missing; sequencing was by immunoSEQ multiplex PCR. The repertoire holds around 320,000 clones, with approximately 86% as singletons. Study results and limitations: Those who received vaccine or placebo ended up with similar non-spike TCR breadth. Total responses of T cells may have been underestimated by the analyses of TCR breadth and depth.

This clone was seen just once. Its target is unknown. Sequenced material: peripheral blood, taken in a trial of Ad26.COV2.S vaccine versus placebo. This receptor was identified in a person aged 18-65 years who received the Ad26.COV2.S COVID-19 vaccine or a placebo. This chain joins TRBV6-5 and TRBJ1-2; D is undetermined. CDR3 region: CASSYFDRDGYTF. CDR3 nucleotides: TGTGCCAGCAGTTACTTCGACCGGGATGGCTACACCTTC.